The 16 T cell receptor beta chains reported below all come from one sample, sequenced in a study of blood T cell repertoires in COVID-19. Sequenced by immunoSEQ multiplex PCR; TCRdb stores in-frame clones only, minus some. The data contain under 350,000 clones, around 90% of them seen just once; the ten biggest clones take up roughly 2.2%. Input material: peripheral blood. The receptors were sampled from a man aged 45-65 years with acute or convalescent COVID-19.

The genes are TRBV3-1 (or the pseudogene TRBV3-2) and TRBJ2-7; D may be TRBD2 (5 bases). This CDR3 is 13 amino acids long. Germline CDR1 reads LGHDT; CDR2 reads YNNKEL (reference sequence). The V end was cut by 4 bases, the J end by 6 bases, with 13 bases between. The CDR3 bases are TGTGCCAGCAGCCCTATGTCCCGGGGCGAGCAGTACTTC. It encodes CASSPMSRGEQYF.

The chain couples TRBV30 to TRBJ1-1; D gene uncertain. This CDR3 comprises 16 residues. Germline V lookup: CDR1 GTSNPN, CDR2 SVGIG (reference sequence). Here the CDR3 DNA reads TGTGCTTCTACTAGGCAAGATACCTATCTGAACACTGAAGCTTTCTTT. Protein sequence: CASTRQDTYLNTEAFF.

This sequence joins TRBV9 and TRBJ2-7; TRBD2 matches at 9 bases. This CDR3 has 15 amino acids. Germline assignment: CDR1 SGDLS and CDR2 YYNGEE. The V and J ends lost 0 bases and 2 bases, in that order; junction bases with no gene match: 3. CDR3 residues: CASSVAPSGAYEQYF. The CDR3 DNA follows: TGTGCCAGCAGCGTAGCGCCTAGCGGGGCCTACGAGCAGTACTTC. The full variable domain, rest sourced from reference TRBV9 and TRBJ2-7, is DSGVTQTPKHLITATGQRVTLRCSPRSGDLSVYWYQQSLDQGLQFLIQYYNGEERAKGNILERFSAQQFPDLHSELNLSSLELGDSALYFCASSVAPSGAYEQYFGPGTRLTVT.

The chain joins TRBV6-1 to TRBJ1-5; D possibly corresponds to TRBD1 (5 bases). The CDR3 contains 15 residues. Trimming cost V 3 bases and J 4 bases, with 13 bases left between them. CDR1 is MNHNS, CDR2 SASEGT, per germline. The CDR3: CASSEVGASNQPQHF. The CDR3 DNA follows: TGTGCCAGCAGTGAGGTTGGGGCCTCAAATCAGCCCCAGCATTTT.

The chain recombines TRBV25-1 with TRBJ2-1, with a possible D match to TRBD2 (5 bases). Germline CDR1 reads MGHDK; CDR2 reads SYGVNS. V gave up 4 bases and J gave up 10 bases, with 26 bases separating them. The CDR3 is made up of 17 amino acids. The CDR3 bases are TGTGCCAGCAGTGCCACCGGGGTAGGCTTGGCGAGTCGGGAGCAGTTCTTC. As protein: CASSATGVGLASREQFF.

The chain is built from TRBV27 and TRBJ2-5; 9 bases match TRBD2. The trim removed 8 bases at V and 3 bases at J, leaving 10 bases unmatched. CDR1 is MNHEY and CDR2 is SMNVEV in the germline V gene (reference sequence). This CDR3 has 15 amino acids. This CDR3 is CASAYRRGGEETQYF. The CDR3, as DNA: TGTGCCAGCGCATACAGGCGGGGGGGGGAAGAGACCCAGTACTTC.

This clone appeared a single time. This chain connects TRBV7-2 to TRBJ1-6; D call uncertain. V was clipped by 4 bases and J by 7 bases, with 8 bases between them. The germline V gene has CDR1 SGHTA and CDR2 FQGNSA. The CDR3 is 13 residues long. CDR3 loop: CASSSQQNSPLHF. The DNA of the CDR3 is TGTGCCAGCAGCTCACAACAGAATTCACCCCTCCACTTT. The full variable domain, in which reference TRBV7-2 and TRBJ1-6 provide the parts outside the CDR3, is GAGVSQSPSNKVTEKGKDVELRCDPISGHTALYWYRQSLGQGLEFLIYFQGNSAPDKSGLPSDRFSAERTGGSVSTLTIQRTQQEDSAVYLCASSSQQNSPLHFGNGTRLTVT.

This rearrangement joins TRBV2 to TRBJ2-3; weak D call: TRBD2 (6 bases). V was clipped by 6 bases and J by 1 base, with 8 bases between them. CDR1 SNHLY and CDR2 FYNNEI come from the germline V gene. CDR3 size: 13 residues. The CDR3 DNA sequence: TGTGCCAGCAGGGAGGGTCGCACAGATACGCAGTATTTT. Residues: CASREGRTDTQYF.

This rearrangement joins TRBV24-1 to TRBJ1-2; 11 positions agree with TRBD1. Germline-derived CDR1 and CDR2 are KGHDR and SFDVKD. J was trimmed by 6 bases and V by 4 bases; bases with no gene match: 6. The CDR3 length is 15 residues. CDR3 sequence reads: CATSDTGTGGHGYTF. The CDR3 DNA is TGTGCCACCAGTGACACCGGGACAGGGGGGCATGGCTACACCTTC.

The gene calls are TRBV4-1 and TRBJ1-2; 7 bases line up with TRBD1. Germline assignment: CDR1 MGHRA and CDR2 YSYEKL. This CDR3 is 15 amino acids long. After removal of 4 bases from V and 1 base from J, the junction contained 6 bases not matched to a gene. CDR3 nucleotide sequence: TGCGCCAGCAGCCTAGGACAGGCGAGTAACTATGGCTACACCTTC. Amino acids: CASSLGQASNYGYTF.

J is TRBJ2-3 and V is TRBV6-5; tentative D call: TRBD2 (7 bases). CDR3 length equals 14 residues. CDR1 and CDR2 (germline): MNHEY, SVGAGI. V lost 7 bases, J lost 3 bases, and 14 bases lay in between. CDR3 sequence: CASTPAGATDTQYF. The CDR3 DNA sequence: TGTGCCAGCACCCCTGCGGGGGCTACAGATACGCAGTATTTT.

V is TRBV30 and J is TRBJ2-3; the D is unclear. Germline V gives CDR1 GTSNPN, CDR2 SVGIG (reference sequence). Trimming took off 3 bases at V and 3 bases at J, with 7 bases between the two ends. The CDR3 spans 12 residues. CDR3 sequence reads: CAWRAVTDTQYF. CDR3 bases: TGTGCCTGGAGGGCTGTGACAGATACGCAGTATTTT.

The chain employs TRBV5-4 and TRBJ2-5, with 13 bases identical to TRBD2. J lost 1 base, V lost 0 bases, and 3 bases had no gene match. The CDR3 has 17 residues. Germline-derived CDR1 and CDR2 are SGHNT and YYREEE (reference sequence). CDR3 DNA sequence: TGTGCCAGCAGCTTGGCGACTAGCGGGGGGCCCCAAGAGACCCAGTACTTC. It translates to CASSLATSGGPQETQYF.

As to this clone: Other nucleotide sequences in the sample specify the same CDR3. V usage is TRBV5-1 and J usage is TRBJ1-1; D might be TRBD1 (6 bases). CDR3 size: 14 residues. V shed 4 bases and J shed 1 base, with 11 bases lying between them. Germline V gene lookup returns CDR1 SGHRS and CDR2 YFSETQ. The CDR3 here is CASSPQGSNTEAFF. CDR3 coding DNA: TGCGCCAGCAGCCCTCAGGGGTCGAACACTGAAGCTTTCTTT.

This clone was detected only once. The gene calls are TRBV12-3 or TRBV12-4 and TRBJ1-1; tentatively, D is TRBD1 (6 bases). The V and J ends lost 4 bases and 10 bases respectively, with 16 bases between them. The CDR3 is made up of 13 amino acids. CDR3 sequence (DNA): TGTGCCAGCAGTTCCCACAGGGTTGGGGGAGCTTTCTTT. This translates into CASSSHRVGGAFF.

The chain employs TRBV5-5 and TRBJ2-5; TRBD1 is a possible D gene (6 bases). This CDR3 spans 16 amino acids. V was clipped by 0 bases and J by 4 bases, with 16 bases between them. In germline, CDR1 is SGHKS, CDR2 YYEKEE (reference sequence). The DNA for the CDR3 is TGTGCCAGCAGCTTGGGGGCCCAGGGGCCCACAGAGACCCAGTACTTC. Its translation: CASSLGAQGPTETQYF. The entire variable domain, with the rest obtained from reference TRBV5-5 and TRBJ2-5, is as follows: DAGVTQSPTHLIKTRGQQVTLRCSPISGHKSVSWYQQVLGQGPQFIFQYYEKEERGRGNFPDRFSARQFPNYSSELNVNALLLGDSALYLCASSLGAQGPTETQYFGPGTRLLVL.